The text below deals with one T cell receptor beta chain. This record comes from a study of OX40 agonist ivuxolimab in advanced cancers. Turning to the study itself: Participants averaged 60 years of age (range about 23 to 80) and were roughly 83% male.

Using immunoSEQ multiplex PCR, the repertoire was profiled, and TCRdb retains in-frame clones only, with some absent. The sample has fewer than 120,000 clones, about nine tenths seen once. The V and J ends lost 6 bases and 6 bases respectively, with 25 bases between them. The germline CDR1 and CDR2 sequences are SGHDT and YYEEEE. This CDR3 region has 16 residues. Sequencing used CD4+ or CD8+ T cells sorted from blood, obtained in a trial of the OX40 agonist ivuxolimab. The V call is TRBV5-6, the J call TRBJ2-7, with D possibly matching TRBD2 (6 bases). This clonotype was sampled from an adult with an advanced solid tumor such as melanoma, head and neck, liver or kidney cancer. The CDR3 coding sequence is TGTGCCAGCACTTTGGGTCCGGGGGAATCCTCCCTCGAGCAGTACTTC. Residues: CASTLGPGESSLEQYF.